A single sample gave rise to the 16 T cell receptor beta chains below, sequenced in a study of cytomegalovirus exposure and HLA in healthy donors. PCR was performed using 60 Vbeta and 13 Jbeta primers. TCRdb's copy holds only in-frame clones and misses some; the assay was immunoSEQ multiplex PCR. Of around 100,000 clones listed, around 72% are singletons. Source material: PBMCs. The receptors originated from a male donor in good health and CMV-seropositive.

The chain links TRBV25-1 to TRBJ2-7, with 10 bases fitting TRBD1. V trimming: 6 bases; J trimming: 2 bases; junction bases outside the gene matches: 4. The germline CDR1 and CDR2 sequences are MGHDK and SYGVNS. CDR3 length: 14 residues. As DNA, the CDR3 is TGTGCCAGCAGAACGACAGGGGGCCCCTACGAGCAGTACTTC. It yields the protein CASRTTGGPYEQYF.

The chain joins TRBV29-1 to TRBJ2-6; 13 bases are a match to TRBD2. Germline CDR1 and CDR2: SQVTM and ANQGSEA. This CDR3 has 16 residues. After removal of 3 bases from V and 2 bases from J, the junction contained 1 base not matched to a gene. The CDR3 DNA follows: TGCAGCGTTGATACTAGCGGGGGGGCTGGGGCCAACGTCCTGACTTTC. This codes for CSVDTSGGAGANVLTF.

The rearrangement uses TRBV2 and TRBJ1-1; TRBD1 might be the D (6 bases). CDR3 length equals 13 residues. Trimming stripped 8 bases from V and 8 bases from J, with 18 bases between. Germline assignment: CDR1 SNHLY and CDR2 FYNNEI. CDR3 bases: TGTGCCAGCGGGCAGGGGCCGCTCGGGGAAGCTTTCTTT. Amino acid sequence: CASGQGPLGEAFF. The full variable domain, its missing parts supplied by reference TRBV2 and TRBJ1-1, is EPEVTQTPSHQVTQMGQEVILRCVPISNHLYFYWYRQILGQKVEFLVSFYNNEISEKSEIFDDQFSVERPDGSNFTLKIRSTKLEDSAMYFCASGQGPLGEAFFGQGTRLTVV.

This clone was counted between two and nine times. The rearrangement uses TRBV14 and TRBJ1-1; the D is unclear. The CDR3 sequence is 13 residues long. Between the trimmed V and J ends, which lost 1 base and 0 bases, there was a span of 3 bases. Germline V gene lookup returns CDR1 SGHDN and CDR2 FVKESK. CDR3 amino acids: CASSQVLNTEAFF. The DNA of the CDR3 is TGTGCCAGCAGCCAAGTCTTGAACACTGAAGCTTTCTTT.

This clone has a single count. This CDR3 is CASSRTGQGAETQYF. The DNA for the CDR3 is TGTGCCAGCAGCCGAACGGGACAGGGGGCAGAGACCCAGTACTTC. The V and J genes are TRBV11-2 and TRBJ2-5; 12 bases map to TRBD1. The V segment lost 5 bases and the J segment 4 bases; nucleotides outside the gene matches: 5. Per the germline V gene, CDR1 is SGHAT and CDR2 is FQNNGV. The CDR3 extends over 15 amino acids.

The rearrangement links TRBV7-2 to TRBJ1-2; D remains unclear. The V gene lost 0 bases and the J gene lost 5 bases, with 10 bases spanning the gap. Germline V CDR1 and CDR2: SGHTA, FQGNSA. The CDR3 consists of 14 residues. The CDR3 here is CASSLAPSRYGYTF. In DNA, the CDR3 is TGTGCCAGCAGCTTAGCGCCCTCCAGATATGGCTACACCTTC.

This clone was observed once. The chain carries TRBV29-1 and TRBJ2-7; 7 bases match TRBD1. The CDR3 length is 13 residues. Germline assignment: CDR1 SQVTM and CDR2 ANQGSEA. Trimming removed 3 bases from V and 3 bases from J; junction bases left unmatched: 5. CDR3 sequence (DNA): TGCAGCGTTGACGGGACAGCTGACTACGAGCAGTACTTC. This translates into CSVDGTADYEQYF.

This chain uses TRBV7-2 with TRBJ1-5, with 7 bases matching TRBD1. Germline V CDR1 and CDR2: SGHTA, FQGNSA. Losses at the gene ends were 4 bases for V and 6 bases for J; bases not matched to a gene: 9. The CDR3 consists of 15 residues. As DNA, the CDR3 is TGTGCCAGCAGCTCCCGACAGGGAGCAGTTCAGCCCCAGCATTTT. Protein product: CASSSRQGAVQPQHF.

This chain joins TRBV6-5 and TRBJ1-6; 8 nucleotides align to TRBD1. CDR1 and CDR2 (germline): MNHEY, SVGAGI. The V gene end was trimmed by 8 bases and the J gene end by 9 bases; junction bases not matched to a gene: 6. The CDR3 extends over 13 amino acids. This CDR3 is CASFQGAGSPLHF. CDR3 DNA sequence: TGTGCCAGCTTCCAGGGGGCAGGTTCACCCCTCCACTTT.

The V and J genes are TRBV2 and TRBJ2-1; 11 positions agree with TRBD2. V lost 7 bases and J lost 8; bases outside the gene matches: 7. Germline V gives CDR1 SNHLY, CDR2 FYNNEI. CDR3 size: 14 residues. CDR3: CASTLSGGAHEQFF. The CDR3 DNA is TGTGCCAGCACGCTTAGCGGGGGGGCTCATGAGCAGTTCTTC. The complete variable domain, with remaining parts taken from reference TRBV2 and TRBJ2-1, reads EPEVTQTPSHQVTQMGQEVILRCVPISNHLYFYWYRQILGQKVEFLVSFYNNEISEKSEIFDDQFSVERPDGSNFTLKIRSTKLEDSAMYFCASTLSGGAHEQFFGPGTRLTVL.

CDR3 amino acids: CASSLWGGPSTDTQYF. The DNA of the CDR3 is TGCGCCAGCAGCTTATGGGGGGGACCTAGCACAGATACGCAGTATTTT. V is TRBV5-1 and J is TRBJ2-3, with 7 bases lining up with TRBD2. The CDR3 has 16 residues. Per the germline V gene, CDR1 is SGHRS and CDR2 is YFSETQ. V lost 2 bases, J lost 0 bases, and 6 bases stayed unmatched.

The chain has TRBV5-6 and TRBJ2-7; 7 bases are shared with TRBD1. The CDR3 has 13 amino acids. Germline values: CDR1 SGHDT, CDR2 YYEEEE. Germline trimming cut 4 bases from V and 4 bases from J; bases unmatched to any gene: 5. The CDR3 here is CASSIGTAYEQYF. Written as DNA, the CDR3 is TGTGCCAGCAGCATAGGGACAGCGTACGAGCAGTACTTC.

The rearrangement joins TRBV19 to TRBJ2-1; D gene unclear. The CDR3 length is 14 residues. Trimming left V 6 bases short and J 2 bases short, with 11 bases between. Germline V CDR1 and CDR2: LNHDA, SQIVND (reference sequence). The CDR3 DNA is TGTGCCAGTAGGAGACTTCCCACCTACAATGAGCAGTTCTTC. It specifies CASRRLPTYNEQFF.

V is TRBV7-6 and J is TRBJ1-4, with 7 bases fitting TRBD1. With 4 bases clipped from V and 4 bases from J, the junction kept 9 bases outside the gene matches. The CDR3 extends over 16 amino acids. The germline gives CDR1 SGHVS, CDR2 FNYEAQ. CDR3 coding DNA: TGTGCCAGCAGCTCTTATCGGACAGGACGTAATGAAAAACTGTTTTTT. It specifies CASSSYRTGRNEKLFF.

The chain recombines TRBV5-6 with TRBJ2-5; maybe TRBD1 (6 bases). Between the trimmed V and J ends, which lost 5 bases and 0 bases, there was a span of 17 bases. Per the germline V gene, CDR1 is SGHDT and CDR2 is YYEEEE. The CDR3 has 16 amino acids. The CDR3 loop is CASSQVGGPDQETQYF. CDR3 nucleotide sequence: TGTGCCAGCAGTCAAGTTGGGGGCCCCGACCAAGAGACCCAGTACTTC.

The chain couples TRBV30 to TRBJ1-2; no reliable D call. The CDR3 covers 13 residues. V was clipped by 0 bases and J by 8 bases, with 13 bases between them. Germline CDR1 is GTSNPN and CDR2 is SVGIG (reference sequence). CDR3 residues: CAWSVNLPRGYTF. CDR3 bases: TGTGCCTGGAGTGTTAACCTCCCGAGGGGCTACACCTTC.